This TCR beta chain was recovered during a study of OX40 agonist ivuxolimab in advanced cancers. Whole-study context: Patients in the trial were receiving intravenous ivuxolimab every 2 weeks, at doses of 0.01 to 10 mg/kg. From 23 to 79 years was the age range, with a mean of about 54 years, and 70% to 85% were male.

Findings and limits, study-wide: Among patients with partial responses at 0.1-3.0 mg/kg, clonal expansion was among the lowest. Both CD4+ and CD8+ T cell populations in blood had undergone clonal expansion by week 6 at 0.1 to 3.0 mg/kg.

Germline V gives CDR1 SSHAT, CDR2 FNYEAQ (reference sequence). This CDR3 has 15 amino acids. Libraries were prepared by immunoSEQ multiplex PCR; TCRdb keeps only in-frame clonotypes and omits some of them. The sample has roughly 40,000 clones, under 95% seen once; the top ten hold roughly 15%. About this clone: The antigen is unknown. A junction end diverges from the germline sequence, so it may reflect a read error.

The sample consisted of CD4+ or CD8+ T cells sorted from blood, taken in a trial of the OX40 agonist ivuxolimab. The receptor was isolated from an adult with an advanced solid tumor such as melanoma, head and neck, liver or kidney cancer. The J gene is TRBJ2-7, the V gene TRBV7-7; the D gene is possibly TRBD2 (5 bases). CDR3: CASSLAGRGNYEQYF. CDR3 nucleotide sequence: TGTGCTAGCAGCTTAGCAGGACGGGGTAACTACGAGCAGTACTTC.